What follows is one TCR beta chain and its context. The repertoire was sequenced with immunoSEQ multiplex PCR; TCRdb's copy has only in-frame clones and lacks some. The data hold 140,000 or so clones, with more than 80% observed a single time. This entry comes from a study of blood T cell repertoires in COVID-19. The source is a human donor in a cohort sampled during active COVID-19. Sequenced: peripheral blood.

CDR3: CAWILAGRGDTQYF. The DNA of the CDR3 is TGTGCCTGGATACTAGCGGGAAGAGGAGATACGCAGTATTTT. The chain joins TRBV30 to TRBJ2-3; 10 bases match TRBD2. The V segment lost 4 bases and the J segment 5 bases; nucleotides outside the gene matches: 6. The CDR3 sequence is 14 residues long. From germline, CDR1 is GTSNPN and CDR2 SVGIG (reference sequence).